Below, one TCR beta chain is given with its context. Amplification used 60 Vbeta primers and 13 Jbeta primers. The protocol was immunoSEQ multiplex PCR, while the TCRdb copy is restricted to in-frame clones and leaves out a portion. Of 100,000 to 150,000 clones listed, 65% to 85% are singletons. This record comes from a study of cytomegalovirus exposure and HLA in healthy donors. Across the study: From donors who were HLA-typed, an early data release held 75 million to 85 million unique TCRs.

V shed 2 bases, J shed 4 bases, and the junction held 0 bases outside the gene matches. Germline CDR1 SGHVS, CDR2 FNYEAQ. This CDR3 contains 15 residues. The clonotype originates from a man between 18 and 35 years old in good health and CMV-seropositive. Sequenced: PBMCs. The chain joins TRBV7-6 to TRBJ2-3; TRBD2 matches 13 bases. The CDR3: CASSLTSGRADTQYF. CDR3 nucleotide sequence: TGTGCCAGCAGCTTAACTAGCGGGAGGGCAGATACGCAGTATTTT.